This TCR beta chain was identified during a study of vaccination and CD4 T cells after COVID-19. An Oncomine TCR Beta short-read assay was used to sequence the DNA from cultured CD4+ T cells. TCRdb called the PCR reads again in MiXCR, with one record for every CDR3 protein. The sample lists about 13,000 distinct CDR3 sequences; 45% to 60% were seen once. The treatment here: roughly 10-day PBMC culture with coronavirus spike peptide pools or control peptides (ViraFEST assay). A single count supports this clonotype. What it recognizes is unknown. Unmatched junction bases numbered 5, after V lost 2 bases and J lost 2 bases. In germline, CDR1 is WNHNN, CDR2 SYGVQD (reference sequence). This CDR3 has 16 amino acids.

The chain links TRBV10-1 to TRBJ2-1, with 8 bases identical to TRBD1. Sequencing used CD4+ T cells from blood, cultured in vitro. This TCR came from a human donor who had recovered from COVID-19. The CDR3 bases are TGCGCCAGCAGTGAGCGACAGGGGTGGACCTACAATGAGCAGTTCTTC. It translates to CASSERQGWTYNEQFF.